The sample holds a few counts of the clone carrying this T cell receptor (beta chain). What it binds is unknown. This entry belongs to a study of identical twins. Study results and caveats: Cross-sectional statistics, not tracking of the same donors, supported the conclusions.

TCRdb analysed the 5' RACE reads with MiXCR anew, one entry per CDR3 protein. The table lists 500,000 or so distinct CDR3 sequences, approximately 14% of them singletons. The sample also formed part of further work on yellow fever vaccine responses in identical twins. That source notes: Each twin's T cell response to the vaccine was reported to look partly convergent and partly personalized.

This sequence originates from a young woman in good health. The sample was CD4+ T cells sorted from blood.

CDR3 sequence (DNA): TGTGCCAGCAGTCCTATTCCCCTCGACTGGCGGGTCAATGAGCAGTTCTTC. Protein sequence: CASSPIPLDWRVNEQFF. V and J are TRBV7-3 and TRBJ2-1; perhaps TRBD2 as D (5 bases). Germline V gene lookup returns CDR1 SGHTA and CDR2 FQGTGA. Trimming stripped 6 bases from V and 6 bases from J, with 24 bases between. CDR3 length: 17 residues.